This T cell receptor (beta chain) was identified during a study of shared clonotypes between healthy human individuals. The repertoire was sequenced with immunoSEQ multiplex PCR; TCRdb's copy has only in-frame clones and lacks some. The sample consists of about 2 million clones, roughly 95% of them appearing once. The V gene end was trimmed by 6 bases and the J gene end by 3 bases; junction bases not matched to a gene: 11. This CDR3 has 16 residues. Per the germline V gene, CDR1 is MDHEN and CDR2 is SYDVKM. This chain uses TRBV28 with TRBJ2-7; 10 bases map to TRBD1. The sample comprised naive CD4+ T cells sorted from blood. Described subset: CD45RA+ positively selected. The clonotype was recovered from a man aged 18 to 29 in good health. CDR3 sequence (DNA): TGTGCCAGCAGGGGAAACGGGGACAGGGGAATCTACGAGCAGTACTTC. Protein sequence: CASRGNGDRGIYEQYF.